The 30 T cell receptor beta chains given below trace back to one sample, sequenced in a study of beta chain features in type 1 diabetes. Of the isolated RNA, all was reverse transcribed, and so the sequenced material was expressed TCRB transcripts. This table comes from immunoSEQ multiplex PCR, and its TCRdb copy is limited to in-frame clones, with some not included. The sample has about 40,000 clones, around half seen once. Sequenced input: central memory CD4+ T cells from blood. The source of these receptors is a woman between 18 and 29 years old in good health.

The chain is built from TRBV7-2 and TRBJ2-3; maybe TRBD1 (5 bases). The V and J ends lost 1 base and 4 bases respectively, with 6 bases between them. Germline loops: CDR1 SGHTA, CDR2 FQGNSA. The CDR3 loop spans 13 amino acids. The CDR3 DNA sequence: TGTGCCAGCAGCTTAGTGGGGCCAGATACGCAGTATTTT. This encodes CASSLVGPDTQYF.

The chain uses TRBV29-1 and TRBJ1-2, with no clear D. Germline CDR1 and CDR2: SQVTM and ANQGSEA. Deletions cut 6 bases from V and 11 bases from J, with 16 bases between. The CDR3 length is 11 residues. In DNA form, the CDR3 reads TGCAGCGTCCTCGGGTCTGCGGTGTACACCTTC. It specifies CSVLGSAVYTF. The full variable domain, rest sourced from reference TRBV29-1 and TRBJ1-2, is SAVISQKPSRDICQRGTSLTIQCQVDSQVTMMFWYRQQPGQSLTLIATANQGSEATYESGFVIDKFPISRPNLTFSTLTVSNMSPEDSSIYLCSVLGSAVYTFGSGTRLTVV.

The sample holds a few counts of this clone. The chain uses TRBV7-9 and TRBJ2-3, with D tentatively TRBD2 (5 bases). V was clipped by 2 bases and J by 2 bases, with 17 bases between them. Germline CDR1 and CDR2: SEHNR and FQNEAQ (reference sequence). This CDR3 has 17 residues. The DNA for the CDR3 is TGTGCCAGCAGCTTAAGGCGCAGCGGAAATTTCACAGATACGCAGTATTTT. Translation gives CASSLRRSGNFTDTQYF.

The chain has TRBV7-9 and TRBJ2-7; 9 nucleotides agree with TRBD1. Trimming at V came to 5 bases and at J to 5 bases, leaving 10 bases not matched to a gene. This CDR3 spans 15 amino acids. Germline V CDR1 and CDR2: SEHNR, FQNEAQ (reference sequence). For the CDR3, the DNA is TGTGCCAGCAGCCCCCGGACAGGGGTTGCACACGAGCAGTACTTC. It encodes CASSPRTGVAHEQYF. Together with reference TRBV7-9 and TRBJ2-7, the CDR3 gives the full variable domain: DTGVSQNPRHKITKRGQNVTFRCDPISEHNRLYWYRQTLGQGPEFLTYFQNEAQLEKSRLLSDRFSAERPKGSFSTLEIQRTEQGDSAMYLCASSPRTGVAHEQYFGPGTRLTVT.

The V call is TRBV4-2, the J call TRBJ2-1, with 8 bases identical to TRBD2. Germline V CDR1 and CDR2: LGHNA, YNFKEQ. The CDR3 spans 16 residues. Germline trimming cut 0 bases from V and 4 bases from J; bases unmatched to any gene: 5. CDR3 residues: CASSQEVTSAYNEQFF. The DNA of the CDR3 is TGTGCCAGCAGCCAAGAGGTGACTAGCGCTTACAATGAGCAGTTCTTC.

This clone was seen a handful of times. The J gene is TRBJ1-6, the V gene TRBV7-3, with a tentative D call TRBD1 (6 bases). In germline, CDR1 is SGHTA, CDR2 FQGTGA. Trimming cost V 9 bases and J 10 bases, with 31 bases left between them. The CDR3 length is 18 residues. CDR3 residues: CARVLRGRGDLLGSPLHF. The DNA for the CDR3 is TGTGCCAGAGTCCTCCGGGGCAGGGGCGACCTATTAGGGTCACCCCTCCACTTT. Looking up the rest from reference TRBV7-3 and TRBJ1-6 gives the full variable domain: GAGVSQTPSNKVTEKGKYVELRCDPISGHTALYWYRQSLGQGPEFLIYFQGTGAADDSGLPNDRFFAVRPEGSVSTLKIQRTERGDSAVYLCARVLRGRGDLLGSPLHFGNGTRLTVT.

This chain joins TRBV18 and TRBJ2-7; weak D call: TRBD1 (5 bases). Germline-derived CDR1 and CDR2 are KGHSH and LQKENI. Trimming stripped 4 bases from V and 5 bases from J, with 12 bases between. This CDR3 comprises 13 residues. The CDR3 protein is CASSQQASDEQYF. The CDR3 DNA reads as TGTGCCAGCTCACAACAGGCCTCGGACGAGCAGTACTTC.

The rearrangement uses TRBV6-5 and TRBJ2-1, with 7 positions matching TRBD2. CDR1 MNHEY and CDR2 SVGAGI come from the germline V gene. With V trimmed by 8 bases and J by 4 bases, 5 bases remained unmatched. This CDR3 contains 13 residues. DNA of the CDR3: TGTGCCAGCGCCGGGGGGTGGTACAATGAGCAGTTCTTC. Encoded protein: CASAGGWYNEQFF.

This clone showed up just a few times. This chain links TRBV9 with TRBJ2-1; TRBD1 matches 9 bases. V was pared by 3 bases and J by 9 bases, with 7 bases of the junction left unmatched. Germline-derived CDR1 and CDR2 are SGDLS and YYNGEE. This CDR3 contains 14 residues. The CDR3 region has the DNA TGTGCCAGCAGCGGGGACAGGGTGTATGGTGAGCAGTTCTTC. This encodes CASSGDRVYGEQFF. The variable domain in full, completed from reference TRBV9 and TRBJ2-1, reads DSGVTQTPKHLITATGQRVTLRCSPRSGDLSVYWYQQSLDQGLQFLIQYYNGEERAKGNILERFSAQQFPDLHSELNLSSLELGDSALYFCASSGDRVYGEQFFGPGTRLTVL.

Here the CDR3 reads CASLGTHLYGYTF. CDR3 DNA sequence: TGTGCCAGTTTGGGCACACACCTTTATGGCTACACCTTC. The chain joins TRBV19 to TRBJ1-2; D gene ambiguous. Deletions cut 8 bases from V and 5 bases from J, with 15 bases between. Germline V lookup: CDR1 LNHDA, CDR2 SQIVND (reference sequence). The CDR3 sequence is 13 residues long.

V and J are TRBV5-1 and TRBJ2-5; 8 bases match TRBD1. The V gene end was trimmed by 1 base and the J gene end by 5 bases; junction bases not matched to a gene: 7. CDR1 and CDR2 (germline): SGHRS, YFSETQ. The CDR3 consists of 15 residues. CDR3 sequence (DNA): TGCGCCAGCAGCTTGTACGGCAGGGGGCCGGAGACCCAGTACTTC. Its protein is CASSLYGRGPETQYF.

For this clone: Mismatch with germline at one junction end may stem from a read error. This chain's CDR3 is CASSLGVRTGGPGEQSF. The CDR3 coding sequence is TGTGCCAGCAGCTTAGGGGTGAGGACAGGGGGTCCGGGCGAGCAGTCCTTC. V is TRBV7-8 and J is TRBJ2-7; 10 bases are a match to TRBD1. The CDR3 is made up of 17 amino acids. Germline loops: CDR1 SGHVS, CDR2 FQNEAQ.

This clone was counted between two and nine times. The chain carries TRBV6-1 and TRBJ2-6; unclear D gene. The CDR3 runs to 14 residues. Germline loops: CDR1 MNHNS, CDR2 SASEGT. V was cut by 5 bases and J by 0 bases, with 5 bases left in between. The CDR3 reads CASSSYSGANVLTF. CDR3 bases: TGTGCCAGCAGTTCCTACTCTGGGGCCAACGTCCTGACTTTC.

This clone was detected only once. This chain joins TRBV6-1 and TRBJ2-3; the match to TRBD1 covers 8 bases. The CDR3 spans 15 residues. The J segment lost 3 bases and the V segment lost 6 bases, leaving 8 bases of the junction unmatched. The germline V gene has CDR1 MNHNS and CDR2 SASEGT. CDR3: CASREDRDYTDTQYF. The CDR3 DNA reads as TGTGCCAGCAGAGAGGACAGGGATTATACAGATACGCAGTATTTT.

This clone has more than one count but fewer than ten. The genes are TRBV5-1 and TRBJ1-1; 8 nucleotides align to TRBD1. Looked up from germline, CDR1 is SGHRS and CDR2 is YFSETQ. Trimming removed 4 bases from V and 7 bases from J; junction bases left unmatched: 9. The CDR3 spans 14 residues. CDR3 nucleotide sequence: TGCGCCAGCAGCCTAGGACAGGGCCCGGGTGAAGCTTTCTTT. Its translation is CASSLGQGPGEAFF.

This clone was counted between two and nine times. The genes are TRBV27 and TRBJ2-3; D is unclear. Deletions cut 3 bases from V and 2 bases from J, with 15 bases between. This CDR3 is built from 16 residues. Germline V gene data show CDR1 as MNHEY and CDR2 as SMNVEV (reference sequence). The CDR3 nucleotides are TGTGCCAGCAGTTTCCGCGAGCCGAAGCTCACAGATACGCAGTATTTT. Translated: CASSFREPKLTDTQYF.

The table lists this clone with a count of one. This chain links TRBV2 with TRBJ2-2, with a weak D call TRBD2 (5 bases). CDR3 size: 18 residues. The V gene lost 1 base and the J gene lost 2 bases, with 17 bases spanning the gap. From germline, CDR1 is SNHLY and CDR2 FYNNEI. The CDR3 is CASSEVGGRIINTGELFF. DNA of the CDR3: TGTGCCAGCAGTGAAGTGGGCGGGCGGATAATTAACACCGGGGAGCTGTTTTTT.

V gene TRBV20-1 combines with J gene TRBJ2-1; no definite D call. CDR1 is DFQATT, CDR2 SNEGSKA, per germline (reference sequence). This CDR3 has 11 amino acids. Trimming removed 5 bases from V and 5 bases from J, with 7 bases in between. CDR3 sequence (DNA): TGCAGTGCTTTCCGCGACAATGAGCAGTTCTTC. Amino acids: CSAFRDNEQFF.

Within the sample, this clone is medium-sized. V gene TRBV7-2 combines with J gene TRBJ2-3, with 8 bases lining up with TRBD1. Unmatched junction bases numbered 6, after V lost 5 bases and J lost 5 bases. Germline lookup yields CDR1 SGHTA and CDR2 FQGNSA. The CDR3 has 14 residues. This CDR3 is CASSGQGAEDTQYF. CDR3 DNA: TGTGCCAGCAGCGGCCAGGGGGCGGAAGATACGCAGTATTTT.

V is TRBV7-9 and J is TRBJ1-6; maybe TRBD1 (5 bases). The V and J ends lost 6 bases and 7 bases respectively, with 16 bases between them. Germline V lookup: CDR1 SEHNR, CDR2 FQNEAQ (reference sequence). The CDR3 has 15 amino acids. Here the CDR3 DNA reads TGTGCCAGCAGTACGGACACCCTAGGGAATTCACCCCTCCACTTT. Residues: CASSTDTLGNSPLHF.

The gene calls are TRBV7-9 and TRBJ2-5; no firm D call. V shed 3 bases and J shed 4 bases, with 15 bases lying between them. The CDR3 extends over 15 amino acids. CDR1 is SEHNR and CDR2 is FQNEAQ in the germline V gene (reference sequence). CDR3 nucleotide sequence: TGTGCCAGCAGCTTCGGCGCTGGGCAAGGAGAGACCCAGTACTTC. It yields the protein CASSFGAGQGETQYF.

This clone has a handful of counts. The V and J genes are TRBV11-2 and TRBJ2-5; 8 positions agree with TRBD2. The germline CDR1 and CDR2 sequences are SGHAT and FQNNGV. The length of the CDR3 is 16 residues. J gave up 4 bases and V 5 bases, and 12 bases lay outside the gene matches. For the CDR3, the DNA is TGTGCCAGCAGCCCGATAGCGGGAAGGAAAGGAGAGACCCAGTACTTC. Residues: CASSPIAGRKGETQYF.

The chain carries TRBV29-1 and TRBJ1-1; tentative D call: TRBD1 (5 bases). The CDR3 has 13 amino acids. CDR1 SQVTM and CDR2 ANQGSEA come from the germline V gene. The ends were cut back, 6 bases at V and 4 bases at J, with 15 bases in the middle. The CDR3 sequence is CSVSTGGGTEAFF. CDR3 nucleotide sequence: TGCAGCGTCTCGACCGGGGGTGGCACTGAAGCTTTCTTT.

This clone was seen just once. The DNA of the CDR3 is TGTGCCAGCGAGGACAGTAACTATGGCTACACCTTC. Translating it yields CASEDSNYGYTF. The rearrangement links TRBV25-1 to TRBJ1-2; TRBD1 might be the D (6 bases). The V and J ends lost 8 bases and 1 base respectively, with 8 bases between them. The length of the CDR3 is 12 residues. Per germline, CDR1 MGHDK and CDR2 SYGVNS.

The chain combines TRBV19 with TRBJ2-2; 7 bases agree with TRBD1. The CDR3 runs 15 residues. V was pared by 7 bases and J by 2 bases, with 7 bases of the junction left unmatched. The germline V gene encodes CDR1 LNHDA and CDR2 SQIVND (reference sequence). CDR3: CASNLGTANTGELFF. CDR3 in DNA: TGTGCCAGTAACCTTGGGACAGCCAACACCGGGGAGCTGTTTTTT. The full variable domain, its missing parts supplied by reference TRBV19 and TRBJ2-2, is DGGITQSPKYLFRKEGQNVTLSCEQNLNHDAMYWYRQDPGQGLRLIYYSQIVNDFQKGDIAEGYSVSREKKESFPLTVTSAQKNPTAFYLCASNLGTANTGELFFGEGSRLTVL.

The chain has TRBV11-1 and TRBJ2-7; 7 bases match TRBD1. CDR1 and CDR2 (germline): SGHAT, FQDESV (reference sequence). The CDR3 extends over 13 amino acids. V trimming: 5 bases; J trimming: 2 bases; junction bases outside the gene matches: 3. As DNA, the CDR3 is TGTGCCAGCAGCCGACAGGGTACCTACGAGCAGTACTTC. It is translated as CASSRQGTYEQYF.

The chain is built from TRBV5-1 and TRBJ1-6, with D possibly TRBD1 on 5 matching bases. The CDR3 is 14 amino acids. Per the germline V gene, CDR1 is SGHRS and CDR2 is YFSETQ. V lost 1 base to trimming and J lost 8 bases, with 10 bases between them. The CDR3 sequence: CASSLQGVDSPLHF. Written as DNA, the CDR3 is TGCGCCAGCAGCTTGCAGGGTGTGGATTCACCCCTCCACTTT.

The chain combines TRBV12-5 with TRBJ2-1, with 11 bases lining up with TRBD2. The CDR3 totals 18 residues. Germline CDR1 and CDR2: LGHNT and FRNRAP. Trimming took 0 bases from V and 9 from J; bases not matched to a gene: 13. CDR3 in DNA: TGTGCTAGTGGTTTGGTACGACAGACTAGCGGGACCCGAAGTGAGCAGTTCTTC. Amino acids: CASGLVRQTSGTRSEQFF. Complete variable domain (other parts from reference TRBV12-5 and TRBJ2-1): DARVTQTPRHKVTEMGQEVTMRCQPILGHNTVFWYRQTMMQGLELLAYFRNRAPLDDSGMPKDRFSAEMPDATLATLKIQPSEPRDSAVYFCASGLVRQTSGTRSEQFFGPGTRLTVL.

The CDR3 sequence is CASSEGPLNEQFF. CDR3 in DNA: TGTGCCAGCAGTGAAGGGCCTTTGAATGAGCAGTTCTTC. This chain uses TRBV2 with TRBJ2-1; D uncertain. The CDR3 is 13 amino acids. Looked up from germline, CDR1 is SNHLY and CDR2 is FYNNEI. Trimming cost V 1 base and J 7 bases, with 8 bases left between them.

The rearrangement links TRBV2 to TRBJ2-2; TRBD2 agrees at 10 bases. V gave up 4 bases and J gave up 3 bases; unmatched junction bases: 11. This CDR3 has 18 residues. Germline values: CDR1 SNHLY, CDR2 FYNNEI. CDR3 nucleotide sequence: TGTGCCAGCAGTGTTAAGGGGATAGCGGGAGGTTACACCGGGGAGCTGTTTTTT. It encodes CASSVKGIAGGYTGELFF.